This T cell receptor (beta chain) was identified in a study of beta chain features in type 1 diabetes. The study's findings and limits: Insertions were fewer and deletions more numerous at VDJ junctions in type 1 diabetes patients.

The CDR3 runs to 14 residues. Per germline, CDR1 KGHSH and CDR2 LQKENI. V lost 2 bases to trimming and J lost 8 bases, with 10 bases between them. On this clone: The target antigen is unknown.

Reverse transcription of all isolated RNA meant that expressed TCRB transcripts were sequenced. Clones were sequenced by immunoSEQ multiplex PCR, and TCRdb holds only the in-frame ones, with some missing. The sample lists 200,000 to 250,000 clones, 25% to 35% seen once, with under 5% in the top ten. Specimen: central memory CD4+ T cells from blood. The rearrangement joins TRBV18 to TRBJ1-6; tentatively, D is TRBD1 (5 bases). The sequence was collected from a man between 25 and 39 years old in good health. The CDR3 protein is CASSPNRTYSPLHF. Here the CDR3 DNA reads TGTGCCAGCTCACCAAACAGGACATATTCACCCCTCCACTTT.